Each of the 24 T cell receptor beta chains below was sequenced from the same sample in a study of beta chain features in type 1 diabetes. Every bit of the isolated RNA underwent reverse transcription, so sequencing read expressed TCRB transcripts. TCRdb keeps only in-frame clones here, not all; method: immunoSEQ multiplex PCR. The sample includes around 200,000 clones, about 12% of them seen just once. Sequencing was performed on central memory CD4+ T cells from blood. These receptor sequences come from a young woman in good health.

CDR3 DNA sequence: TGTGCCAGCAGTTACTCGGCCGACATCAACGAGCAGTACTTC. Residues: CASSYSADINEQYF. This sequence joins TRBV6-6 and TRBJ2-7; D gene ambiguous. The ends were cut back, 0 bases at V and 5 bases at J, with 11 bases in the middle. CDR1 and CDR2 (germline): MNHNY, SVGAGI (reference sequence). CDR3 length: 14 residues.

The chain couples TRBV6-4 to TRBJ2-1; D is perhaps TRBD2 (5 bases). The V end was cut by 4 bases, the J end by 4 bases, with 11 bases between. This CDR3 has 14 amino acids. Germline V CDR1 and CDR2: MRHNA, SNTAGT. CDR3 residues: CASSVEEGYNEQFF. Here the CDR3 DNA reads TGTGCCAGCAGTGTGGAAGAGGGTTACAATGAGCAGTTCTTC.

There are many counts of this clone. The J gene is TRBJ1-5, the V gene TRBV19; D possibly corresponds to TRBD1 (5 bases). Germline CDR1 and CDR2: LNHDA and SQIVND (reference sequence). This CDR3 is 15 amino acids long. Trimming removed 8 bases at V and 0 bases at J, with 14 bases between. CDR3 in amino acids: CASGSGFYSNQPQHF. CDR3 in DNA: TGTGCCAGTGGGTCAGGGTTCTATAGCAATCAGCCCCAGCATTTT.

This clone came up a few times. This chain links TRBV11-1 with TRBJ2-1; TRBD1 matches 7 bases. Per germline, CDR1 SGHAT and CDR2 FQDESV (reference sequence). The CDR3 runs to 12 residues. V shed 4 bases, J shed 8 bases, and the junction held 2 bases outside the gene matches. The CDR3 region is CASSSDRDEQFF. DNA for the CDR3: TGTGCCAGCAGCTCCGACAGGGATGAGCAGTTCTTC.

There are a few counts of this clone. The J gene is TRBJ2-5, the V gene TRBV5-1; 8 bases are shared with TRBD1. V shed 4 bases, J shed 5 bases, and the junction held 13 bases outside the gene matches. Per germline, CDR1 SGHRS and CDR2 YFSETQ. The CDR3 totals 16 residues. The DNA of the CDR3 is TGCGCCAGCAGCGACTTACTCGGACAGGGTCTGGAGACCCAGTACTTC. It specifies CASSDLLGQGLETQYF.

The chain links TRBV30 to TRBJ1-4, with TRBD1 matching over 8 bases. V shed 4 bases and J 8 bases; nucleotides not matched to a gene: 6. Germline CDR1 GTSNPN, CDR2 SVGIG (reference sequence). The CDR3 is 13 amino acids. DNA of the CDR3: TGTGCCTGGAACAGACAGGGGAACGAAAAACTGTTTTTT. Translating it yields CAWNRQGNEKLFF.

This clone was counted between two and nine times. J is TRBJ1-1 and V is TRBV30; 9 nucleotides align to TRBD1. After removal of 3 bases from V and 3 bases from J, the junction contained 5 bases not matched to a gene. The V gene's germline CDR1 is GTSNPN and CDR2 SVGIG (reference sequence). CDR3 size: 14 residues. The CDR3 spells CAWRTGTGYTEAFF. The CDR3 coding sequence is TGTGCCTGGAGAACCGGGACAGGGTACACTGAAGCTTTCTTT.

The chain has TRBV6-5 and TRBJ1-5; D might be TRBD1 (6 bases). V was trimmed by 6 bases and J by 2 bases, leaving 14 bases between them. The CDR3 covers 15 residues. Germline CDR1 and CDR2: MNHEY and SVGAGI. For the CDR3, the DNA is TGTGCCAGCAGCACTCTAGGGGGACGCAATCAGCCCCAGCATTTT. Amino acid sequence: CASSTLGGRNQPQHF.

A remark on this clone: An end of the junction differs from the germline gene, which may be a read error. The chain is built from TRBV20-1 and TRBJ2-3; maybe TRBD2 (6 bases). There are 11 residues in the CDR3. Germline values: CDR1 DFQATT, CDR2 SNEGSKA (reference sequence). This chain's CDR3 is CSAFGGLAGNF. The DNA of the CDR3 is TGCAGTGCTTTTGGAGGGTTGGCGGGGAATTTT.

This clone occurred a few times. The gene calls are TRBV7-2 and TRBJ2-7; TRBD1 matches at 7 bases. With 1 base clipped from V and 3 bases from J, the junction kept 6 bases outside the gene matches. Germline CDR1 SGHTA, CDR2 FQGNSA. The CDR3 consists of 15 residues. The CDR3 here is CASSLGPGQVYEQYF. The CDR3 DNA sequence: TGTGCCAGCAGCTTAGGCCCCGGACAGGTCTACGAGCAGTACTTC.

This chain links TRBV7-9 with TRBJ2-7; tentatively, D is TRBD2 (7 bases). V lost 5 bases, J lost 6 bases, and 11 bases lay in between. The length of the CDR3 is 12 residues. Germline assignment: CDR1 SEHNR and CDR2 FQNEAQ (reference sequence). The chain's CDR3 is CASSQGRGEQYF. The CDR3 nucleotides read TGTGCCAGCAGCCAGGGGAGGGGCGAGCAGTACTTC. Supplemented by reference TRBV7-9 and TRBJ2-7, the full variable domain reads DTGVSQNPRHKITKRGQNVTFRCDPISEHNRLYWYRQTLGQGPEFLTYFQNEAQLEKSRLLSDRFSAERPKGSFSTLEIQRTEQGDSAMYLCASSQGRGEQYFGPGTRLTVT.

This clone has a handful of counts. The V and J genes are TRBV5-1 and TRBJ2-7, with a tentative D call TRBD2 (6 bases). Germline V gene sequence: CDR1 SGHRS, CDR2 YFSETQ. The CDR3 sequence is 15 residues long. The V and J ends lost 4 bases and 7 bases respectively, with 21 bases between them. Written as DNA, the CDR3 is TGCGCCAGCAGCCGACTAGAGCGGGCGGTCGTGGAGCAGTACTTC. Translating gives CASSRLERAVVEQYF.

The V gene is TRBV10-3, the J gene TRBJ1-5, with a weak D call TRBD1 (5 bases). Germline V gene lookup returns CDR1 ENHRY and CDR2 SYGVKD. Trimming stripped 7 bases from V and 3 bases from J, with 10 bases between. There are 13 residues in the CDR3. The CDR3 bases are TGTGCCATCAATGGGGGGGACAATCAGCCCCAGCATTTT. Amino acid sequence: CAINGGDNQPQHF.

The chain couples TRBV5-1 to TRBJ1-5; D is uncertain. V lost 5 bases, J lost 0 bases, and 9 bases lay in between. The V gene's germline CDR1 is SGHRS and CDR2 YFSETQ. The CDR3 runs to 14 residues. CDR3 DNA: TGCGCCAGCAGGGAGTCGAATAGCAATCAGCCCCAGCATTTT. Residues: CASRESNSNQPQHF.

This rearrangement joins TRBV28 to TRBJ1-5, with TRBD1 matching over 8 bases. V trimming: 5 bases; J trimming: 6 bases; junction bases outside the gene matches: 15. The CDR3 totals 17 residues. Per the germline V gene, CDR1 is MDHEN and CDR2 is SYDVKM. The CDR3 region has the DNA TGTGCCAGCAGTAACGACAGGGGAGGTCTCGTGGGTCAGCCCCAGCATTTT. It translates to CASSNDRGGLVGQPQHF.

This clone was observed a few times. The V call is TRBV14, the J call TRBJ2-1; TRBD2 aligns across 8 bases. The V and J ends lost 4 bases and 5 bases, in that order; junction bases with no gene match: 16. The germline V gene has CDR1 SGHDN and CDR2 FVKESK. This CDR3 has 18 amino acids. CDR3 DNA: TGTGCCAGCAGCCGGCTCCCGGGACTAGGGGGTCGGGACAATGAGCAGTTCTTC. Its translation: CASSRLPGLGGRDNEQFF.

This chain links TRBV7-3 with TRBJ2-1; the match to TRBD1 covers 11 bases. The ends lost 5 bases at V and 7 bases at J; junction bases unmatched: 13. The CDR3 totals 17 residues. Germline CDR1 SGHTA, CDR2 FQGTGA. The CDR3 bases are TGTGCCAGCAGCAGAATCCCGGGACAGGGGGAGAAAAATGAGCAGTTCTTC. Amino acid sequence: CASSRIPGQGEKNEQFF.

This clone was seen a handful of times. This chain links TRBV7-7 with TRBJ2-2; 8 positions agree with TRBD1. V dropped 5 bases and J dropped 6; count of bases not matched to a gene: 8. The CDR3 is made up of 15 amino acids. CDR1 and CDR2 from the germline V gene are SSHAT and FNYEAQ (reference sequence). CDR3 amino acids: CASSVRQGNSGELFF. The CDR3 DNA reads TGTGCCAGCAGCGTGCGACAGGGGAATTCCGGGGAGCTGTTTTTT.

The gene calls are TRBV7-9 and TRBJ2-3; D is perhaps TRBD2 (5 bases). CDR1 and CDR2 (germline): SEHNR, FQNEAQ (reference sequence). Trimming cost V 4 bases and J 0 bases, with 14 bases left between them. The CDR3 covers 16 residues. The CDR3 DNA reads TGTGCCAGCAGCTCGAGGGCGCACACTAGCACAGATACGCAGTATTTT. This codes for CASSSRAHTSTDTQYF.

This sequence joins TRBV12-5 and TRBJ1-5; tentative D call: TRBD1 (5 bases). Germline CDR1 is LGHNT and CDR2 is FRNRAP. The germline V and J ends were trimmed by 3 bases and 2 bases, with 8 bases remaining between them. CDR3 length: 14 amino acids. The chain's CDR3 is CASGLEGGNQPQHF. CDR3 DNA: TGTGCTAGTGGTTTAGAAGGGGGCAATCAGCCCCAGCATTTT.

This clone came up a few times. The J gene is TRBJ2-1, the V gene TRBV19, with a possible D match to TRBD2 (5 bases). Germline loops: CDR1 LNHDA, CDR2 SQIVND (reference sequence). This CDR3 spans 15 amino acids. The ends were cut back, 6 bases at V and 0 bases at J, with 12 bases in the middle. CDR3 in amino acids: CASRAGESSYNEQFF. In nucleotides, the CDR3 is TGTGCCAGTAGGGCGGGCGAGAGCTCCTACAATGAGCAGTTCTTC. The full variable domain, its missing parts supplied by reference TRBV19 and TRBJ2-1, is DGGITQSPKYLFRKEGQNVTLSCEQNLNHDAMYWYRQDPGQGLRLIYYSQIVNDFQKGDIAEGYSVSREKKESFPLTVTSAQKNPTAFYLCASRAGESSYNEQFFGPGTRLTVL.

This rearrangement joins TRBV30 to TRBJ2-5; D not certain. CDR1 is GTSNPN, CDR2 SVGIG, per germline (reference sequence). The CDR3 runs to 13 residues. V dropped 1 base and J dropped 7 bases, with 13 bases sitting between them. CDR3 loop: CAWSAQDSGTQYF. The CDR3 DNA reads as TGTGCCTGGAGTGCCCAGGATTCAGGGACCCAGTACTTC.

The chain recombines TRBV7-2 with TRBJ2-1, with TRBD2 matching 9 bases. The CDR3 totals 15 residues. With 5 bases clipped from V and 1 base from J, the junction kept 3 bases outside the gene matches. In germline, CDR1 is SGHTA, CDR2 FQGNSA. CDR3: CASSPTSGSYNEQFF. The CDR3 nucleotides read TGTGCCAGCAGCCCGACTAGCGGATCCTACAATGAGCAGTTCTTC.

The V and J genes are TRBV6-5 and TRBJ2-3; no clear D. CDR3 length: 16 amino acids. CDR1 is MNHEY, CDR2 SVGAGI, per germline. V dropped 2 bases and J dropped 1 base, with 13 bases sitting between them. The CDR3 coding sequence is TGTGCCAGCAGTTACCTTGTTTCGGCGGGCACAGATACGCAGTATTTT. Residues: CASSYLVSAGTDTQYF.